Below, 25 T cell receptor beta chains from the same sample are listed, as sequenced in a study of breast tumors, draining lymph nodes, adjacent tissues. Axillary draining lymph nodes of breast cancer patients supplied the node samples. TCRdb re-called the multiplex PCR reads through MiXCR, storing one row per CDR3 protein. There are over 250,000 distinct CDR3 sequences in the sample; 30% to 35% occur only once, and 0.85% to 1.3% lies in the top ten. Specimen: axillary lymph node tissue. Source of these receptors: a female donor with breast cancer. Some clones in this sample may be carry-over from other donors' samples.

Concerning this clonotype itself: A read error may explain this, as a much larger clone is one base away. This chain uses TRBV5-4 with TRBJ2-2; possible D gene TRBD2, 6 bases. This CDR3 is 15 amino acids long. Per the germline V gene, CDR1 is SGHNT and CDR2 is YYREEE (reference sequence). CDR3 sequence reads: CASRQTTSILGELSF. The CDR3 nucleotides read TGTGCCAGCAGACAGACGACTAGTATTTTAGGGGAGCTGTCTTTT.

This clonotype was observed a few times. The junction shows a germline mismatch at one end, possibly a read error. The chain links TRBV11-2 to TRBJ2-7; D call uncertain. CDR1 SGHAT and CDR2 FQNNGV come from the germline V gene. The length of the CDR3 is 13 residues. Here the CDR3 reads CASSFNPSSEQYF. CDR3 sequence (DNA): TGTGCCAGCAGCTTTAATCCCTCCTCCGAGCAGTACTTC.

To note about this clonotype: A single base separates this from a much larger clone, so it may be a read error. The chain couples TRBV7-2 to TRBJ1-3; tentative D call: TRBD1 (5 bases). Trimming took off 8 bases at V and 5 bases at J, with 10 bases between the two ends. CDR1 SGHTA and CDR2 FQGNSA come from the germline V gene. This CDR3 region has 12 residues. CDR3 sequence reads: CASGPDRNTIYF. The CDR3 bases are TGTGCCAGCGGCCCGGACAGAAACACCATATATTTT.

This clonotype was observed a handful of times. The J gene is TRBJ1-1, the V gene TRBV20-1; D not resolved. The germline V and J ends were trimmed by 0 bases and 11 bases, with 10 bases remaining between them. The CDR3 loop spans 11 amino acids. Germline CDR1 reads DFQATT; CDR2 reads SNEGSKA (reference sequence). The CDR3 DNA reads as TGCAGTGCTAGAGATCGGGGTGAGGCTTTCTTT. This gives the protein CSARDRGEAFF.

The gene calls are TRBV27 and TRBJ1-6; no clear D gene. The germline CDR1 and CDR2 sequences are MNHEY and SMNVEV (reference sequence). CDR3 size: 18 residues. Trimming took off 8 bases at V and 0 bases at J, with 20 bases between the two ends. CDR3 sequence (DNA): TGTGCCAGCGCCAAGACATCCGTACTCAGCTCCTATAATTCACCCCTCCACTTT. Its translation: CASAKTSVLSSYNSPLHF.

This clonotype was seen only a few times. A much larger clone lies a single base off, so this may be a read error. The chain couples TRBV14 to TRBJ2-7, with D hard to call. The CDR3 loop spans 14 amino acids. Germline V gene data show CDR1 as SGHDN and CDR2 as FVKESK. The CDR3 spells CAGSQVDSPYEQYF. The CDR3 region has the DNA TGTGCCGGCAGCCAAGTTGACTCTCCCTACGAGCAGTACTTC.

Only a few counts were recorded for this clonotype. V and J are TRBV27 and TRBJ2-5, with 8 nucleotides matching TRBD2. CDR1 is MNHEY and CDR2 is SMNVEV in the germline V gene (reference sequence). V trimming: 0 bases; J trimming: 2 bases; junction bases outside the gene matches: 5. This CDR3 is 16 amino acids long. CDR3 bases: TGTGCCAGCAGTTTATCGTATCAGCGGGAGCAAGAGACCCAGTACTTC. Protein: CASSLSYQREQETQYF.

This rearrangement joins TRBV6-1 to TRBJ2-7; TRBD2 might be the D (5 bases). The CDR3 consists of 14 residues. CDR1 and CDR2 from the germline V gene are MNHNS and SASEGT. V lost 5 bases and J 6 bases, leaving 17 bases between the germline ends. The CDR3 region is CASSQNGERFEQYF. The CDR3 DNA reads as TGTGCCAGCAGTCAAAACGGGGAGCGGTTCGAGCAGTACTTC.

This clonotype has at least ten counts. The chain carries TRBV7-3 and TRBJ2-1; 7 positions agree with TRBD2. The germline CDR1 and CDR2 sequences are SGHTA and FQGTGA. CDR3 length equals 18 residues. V trimming: 1 base; J trimming: 5 bases; junction bases outside the gene matches: 14. The CDR3 DNA sequence: TGTGCCAGCAGCTTAAACCCCCCCGGTGCGGGAGCCAACAATGAGCAGTTCTTC. Translated, it gives CASSLNPPGAGANNEQFF.

Of note for this clonotype: This sequence may be a read error, since a much larger clone differs from it by one base. The chain is built from TRBV10-3 and TRBJ2-1; D is possibly TRBD1 or TRBD2 (5 bases each). The germline V gene has CDR1 ENHRY and CDR2 SYGVKD. This CDR3 spans 15 amino acids. Trimming cost V 11 bases and J 3 bases, with 20 bases left between them. CDR3 sequence: CASTTSRDGYNEQFF. As DNA, the CDR3 is TGTGCCTCCACGACCTCTAGGGACGGCTACAATGAGCAGTTCTTC.

This clonotype was counted at least ten times. CDR3 residues: CASSDWGDRSTDTQYF. The CDR3 DNA reads as TGTGCCAGCAGCGACTGGGGGGACAGAAGCACAGATACGCAGTATTTT. V usage is TRBV9 and J usage is TRBJ2-3, with D perhaps TRBD1 (7 bases). Germline assignment: CDR1 SGDLS and CDR2 YYNGEE. V lost 3 bases to trimming and J lost 0 bases, with 14 bases between them. The CDR3 loop spans 16 amino acids.

This clonotype was recorded at least ten times. The rearrangement links TRBV7-2 to TRBJ2-7; 12 positions match TRBD2. Germline assignment: CDR1 SGHTA and CDR2 FQGNSA. The CDR3 runs to 16 residues. The V segment lost 1 base and the J segment 4 bases; nucleotides outside the gene matches: 5. CDR3 sequence reads: CASSLGQGLAGYEQYF. The DNA for the CDR3 is TGTGCCAGCAGCTTAGGGCAGGGACTAGCGGGTTACGAGCAGTACTTC.

This clonotype has ten or more counts. This sequence joins TRBV19 and TRBJ2-7, with a weak D call TRBD1 (5 bases). Trimming removed 3 bases from V and 1 base from J, with 7 bases in between. Per the germline V gene, CDR1 is LNHDA and CDR2 is SQIVND (reference sequence). CDR3 length equals 13 residues. The CDR3 DNA follows: TGTGCCAGTAGTATCACAGGTTCCTACGAGCAGTACTTC. Translation: CASSITGSYEQYF.

About this clonotype: Since a much larger clone is just one base distant, this may be a read error. The chain uses TRBV6-1 and TRBJ2-1, with D possibly TRBD2 on 6 matching bases. The CDR3 totals 15 residues. The V gene lost 5 bases and the J gene lost 5 bases, with 16 bases spanning the gap. CDR1 and CDR2 (germline): MNHNS, SASEGT. The CDR3 spells CASSYGGSRNNEQFF. As DNA, the CDR3 is TGTGCCAGCAGTTACGGGGGATCGAGGAACAATGAGCAGTTCTTC.

In its sample, this clonotype was seen many times. The chain links TRBV12-3 or TRBV12-4 to TRBJ1-2; no clear D gene. The CDR3 loop spans 13 amino acids. The V end was cut by 7 bases, the J end by 4 bases, with 13 bases between. CDR3 nucleotide sequence: TGTGCCAGCACCAAGTTCTCGCTCTATGGCTACACCTTC. This sequence encodes CASTKFSLYGYTF.

This clonotype was counted only a few times. The rearrangement links TRBV27 to TRBJ2-7, with 10 bases lining up with TRBD2. Germline lookup yields CDR1 MNHEY and CDR2 SMNVEV (reference sequence). The CDR3 sequence is 15 residues long. Germline trimming cut 11 bases from V and 2 bases from J; bases unmatched to any gene: 12. The DNA of the CDR3 is TGTGCCGGCCGGAAATTAGCGGGAGGACCCTACGAGCAGTACTTC. This codes for CAGRKLAGGPYEQYF.

The chain has TRBV5-6 and TRBJ2-5, with D perhaps matching TRBD1 (7 bases). CDR1 is SGHDT and CDR2 is YYEEEE in the germline V gene. Trimming shortened V by 4 bases and J by 4 bases, and 17 bases separated the two germline ends. There are 15 residues in the CDR3. Written as DNA, the CDR3 is TGTGCCAGCAGCGGGGGGACAGCGGTGGGAGAGACCCAGTACTTC. It encodes CASSGGTAVGETQYF.

The genes are TRBV15 and TRBJ1-2; 7 bases match TRBD1. This CDR3 is 14 amino acids long. V was pared by 3 bases and J by 4 bases, with 5 bases of the junction left unmatched. CDR1 is LNHNV and CDR2 is YYDKDF in the germline V gene (reference sequence). The CDR3 nucleotides are TGTGCCACCAGCAGGGGGGCAGGGGGCTATGGCTACACCTTC. The encoded protein is CATSRGAGGYGYTF.

In this sample, this clonotype turned up many times. The chain employs TRBV25-1 and TRBJ2-1; 11 bases match TRBD2. This CDR3 has 13 residues. Germline V gene sequence: CDR1 MGHDK, CDR2 SYGVNS. The V gene end was trimmed by 4 bases and the J gene end by 13 bases; junction bases not matched to a gene: 6. The chain's CDR3 is CASSAATSGSQFF. For the CDR3, the DNA is TGTGCCAGCAGTGCCGCAACTAGCGGGAGTCAGTTCTTC. The full variable domain, in which reference TRBV25-1 and TRBJ2-1 provide the parts outside the CDR3, is EADIYQTPRYLVIGTGKKITLECSQTMGHDKMYWYQQDPGMELHLIHYSYGVNSTEKGDLSSESTVSRIRTEHFPLTLESARPSHTSQYLCASSAATSGSQFFGPGTRLTVL.

This clonotype appeared many times. This sequence joins TRBV4-1 and TRBJ2-3, with TRBD2 matching 10 bases. The CDR3 runs 17 residues. V lost 1 base to trimming and J lost 2 bases; unmatched junction nucleotides: 6. CDR1 is MGHRA, CDR2 YSYEKL, per germline. CDR3 coding DNA: TGCGCCAGCAGCCAAGGGTCTAGCGGGAGCCCCACAGATACGCAGTATTTT. It specifies CASSQGSSGSPTDTQYF.

In its sample, this clonotype was seen many times. The V gene is TRBV4-1, the J gene TRBJ2-7; the D gene could be TRBD1 or TRBD2 (5 bases each). Trimming stripped 4 bases from V and 2 bases from J, with 21 bases between. Germline loops: CDR1 MGHRA, CDR2 YSYEKL. CDR3 size: 17 residues. The CDR3 region has the DNA TGCGCCAGCAGCCCTAGGACTGCGACAGAAGTACCCTACGAGCAGTACTTC. It is translated as CASSPRTATEVPYEQYF.

The table lists this clonotype with a count of one. The chain has TRBV11-2 and TRBJ2-4, with a tentative D call TRBD1 (5 bases). The CDR3 has 14 residues. Germline V gene data show CDR1 as SGHAT and CDR2 as FQNNGV. The V and J ends lost 4 bases and 2 bases respectively, with 9 bases between them. For the CDR3, the DNA is TGTGCCAGCAGCTCCAGGGTTTCCAAAAACATTCAGTACTTC. Protein sequence: CASSSRVSKNIQYF. Based on the CDR3 plus reference TRBV11-2 and TRBJ2-4, the full variable domain is EAGVAQSPRYKIIEKRQSVAFWCNPISGHATLYWYQQILGQGPKLLIQFQNNGVVDDSQLPKDRFSAERLKGVDSTLKIQPAKLEDSAVYLCASSSRVSKNIQYFGAGTRLSVL.

The CDR3 here is CSANSQETQYF. CDR3 sequence (DNA): TGCAGTGCTAACTCCCAAGAGACCCAGTACTTC. The chain is built from TRBV20-1 and TRBJ2-5; D is unresolved. Germline lookup yields CDR1 DFQATT and CDR2 SNEGSKA (reference sequence). The ends were cut back, 4 bases at V and 1 base at J, with 4 bases in the middle. The CDR3 contains 11 residues.

The rearrangement joins TRBV2 to TRBJ2-3; D might be TRBD2 (6 bases). The V end lost 10 bases, the J end lost 3 bases, and 8 bases lay between the germline ends. Per the germline V gene, CDR1 is SNHLY and CDR2 is FYNNEI. The CDR3 extends over 11 amino acids. CDR3 coding DNA: TGTGCCACCGCGGGAACAGATACGCAGTATTTT. Translating gives CATAGTDTQYF.

This clonotype was counted at least ten times. This chain links TRBV6-6 with TRBJ1-5, with 8 nucleotides matching TRBD1. Germline V gene sequence: CDR1 MNHNY, CDR2 SVGAGI (reference sequence). V was pared by 5 bases and J by 7 bases, with 13 bases of the junction left unmatched. CDR3 length: 16 residues. The CDR3: CASSARGQEFGQPQHF. The CDR3 DNA reads as TGTGCCAGCAGTGCCCGGGGACAGGAGTTTGGACAGCCCCAGCATTTT.